This T cell receptor (beta chain) was sequenced for a study of blood T cell repertoires in COVID-19. In the study overall: Samples representing acute and convalescent COVID-19 were sourced from the United States, Italy and Spain. Nucleic acid was either cDNA or gDNA, and it came from T cells, B-cell-depleted T cells, or PBMCs.

Authors' analysis steps: Estimation of nucleated cell counts relied on the amplification of reference gene primers. TCRdb keeps only in-frame clones here, not all; method: immunoSEQ multiplex PCR. V and J calls plus clone size are reproduced from that table; the DNA served to infer D and trimming. This table has about 380,000 clones, 90% appearing once. Concerning this clone itself: A read error may produce the germline difference seen at one junction end.

CDR3 size: 19 residues. CDR1 is LGHDT and CDR2 is YNNKEL in the germline V gene (reference sequence). This receptor was obtained from a man between 18 and 29 years old with active or convalescent COVID-19. Sequenced sample: peripheral blood. This chain links TRBV3-1 (or the pseudogene TRBV3-2) with TRBJ1-6; TRBD1 aligns across 8 bases. The CDR3 DNA is TGTGCCAGCAGCCAAGCATATGGGCAGGGGGCTTTTTATAGTTCACCCCTCCACTTT. Encoded protein: CASSQAYGQGAFYSSPLHF.